Below are 20 T cell receptor beta chains sequenced from a single sample in a study of blood T cell repertoires in COVID-19. Sequencing was performed with immunoSEQ multiplex PCR; in TCRdb, only in-frame clones are kept and a portion is missing. The top ten hold roughly 4.4% of the sample, which has 110,000 or so clones, 90% seen once. Source material: peripheral blood. The receptors stem from a woman between 50 and 59 years old with acute or convalescent COVID-19.

This clone was recorded only once. This chain joins TRBV24-1 and TRBJ2-1; D unclear. The CDR3 is 14 residues long. The V end was cut by 1 base, the J end by 0 bases, with 3 bases between. Germline lookup yields CDR1 KGHDR and CDR2 SFDVKD. CDR3 region: CATSDFSSYNEQFF. Written as DNA, the CDR3 is TGTGCCACCAGTGATTTTAGCTCCTACAATGAGCAGTTCTTC.

The chain employs TRBV7-9 and TRBJ1-5; no clear D. Trimming removed 5 bases from V and 5 bases from J, with 10 bases in between. The CDR3 covers 13 residues. Germline V CDR1 and CDR2: SEHNR, FQNEAQ (reference sequence). The CDR3 spells CASSASTDQPQHF. The DNA for the CDR3 is TGTGCCAGCAGCGCCAGTACAGATCAGCCCCAGCATTTT. The complete variable domain, with remaining parts taken from reference TRBV7-9 and TRBJ1-5, reads DTGVSQNPRHKITKRGQNVTFRCDPISEHNRLYWYRQTLGQGPEFLTYFQNEAQLEKSRLLSDRFSAERPKGSFSTLEIQRTEQGDSAMYLCASSASTDQPQHFGDGTRLSIL.

The V gene is TRBV9, the J gene TRBJ1-2; no reliable D call. Trimming pared 0 bases from V and 0 bases from J, leaving 3 bases between. In germline, CDR1 is SGDLS, CDR2 YYNGEE. The CDR3 contains 13 residues. CDR3 loop: CASSVDTNYGYTF. In nucleotides, the CDR3 is TGTGCCAGCAGCGTAGACACTAACTATGGCTACACCTTC.

V is TRBV7-9 and J is TRBJ2-5, with 8 positions matching TRBD1. Germline CDR1 is SEHNR and CDR2 is FQNEAQ (reference sequence). Trimming removed 1 base from V and 7 bases from J; junction bases left unmatched: 8. The CDR3 contains 15 residues. CDR3 nucleotide sequence: TGTGCCAGCAGCTTAGTGACAGGGGTTGCGGTGACCCAGTACTTC. Its protein is CASSLVTGVAVTQYF.

The genes are TRBV19 and TRBJ2-6; D perhaps matches TRBD1 (5 bases). There are 15 residues in the CDR3. V was pared by 4 bases and J by 0 bases, with 7 bases between. The germline V gene has CDR1 LNHDA and CDR2 SQIVND (reference sequence). CDR3: CASSRDSSGANVLTF. DNA of the CDR3: TGTGCCAGTAGTAGAGACAGCTCTGGGGCCAACGTCCTGACTTTC.

V gene TRBV7-8 combines with J gene TRBJ2-3; no reliable D call. The CDR3 covers 13 residues. The germline CDR1 and CDR2 sequences are SGHVS and FQNEAQ. V lost 4 bases and J 2 bases, leaving 7 bases between the germline ends. The CDR3, as DNA: TGTGCCAGCAGCTCCGCGGACACAGATACGCAGTATTTT. This translates into CASSSADTDTQYF.

This clone was counted between two and nine times. The V call is TRBV6-5, the J call TRBJ2-7; 7 bases are shared with TRBD1. Germline CDR1 is MNHEY and CDR2 is SVGAGI. This CDR3 contains 13 residues. The ends lost 5 bases at V and 2 bases at J; junction bases unmatched: 3. Here the CDR3 DNA reads TGTGCCAGCAGTAACAGGGGTCCCTACGAGCAGTACTTC. Encoded protein: CASSNRGPYEQYF.

There are a few counts of this clone. The V call is TRBV3-1 (or the pseudogene TRBV3-2), the J call TRBJ1-1; 8 bases line up with TRBD1. The CDR3 loop spans 14 amino acids. Germline CDR1 is LGHDT and CDR2 is YNNKEL (reference sequence). V gave up 5 bases and J gave up 3 bases; unmatched junction bases: 5. CDR3 bases: TGTGCCAGCAGCTCTTACAGGGGGGACACTGAAGCTTTCTTT. Protein: CASSSYRGDTEAFF.

On this clone: This sequence may be a read error, since a much larger clone differs from it by one base. The chain combines TRBV7-2 with TRBJ2-7, with 7 bases matching TRBD2. The CDR3 has 13 residues. In germline, CDR1 is SGHTA, CDR2 FQGNSA. The V segment lost 5 bases and the J segment 2 bases; nucleotides outside the gene matches: 3. The CDR3 nucleotides read TGTGCCAGCAGCCCTAGCGGACCCTACGAGCAGTACTTC. It is translated as CASSPSGPYEQYF. The entire variable domain, with the rest obtained from reference TRBV7-2 and TRBJ2-7, is as follows: GAGVSQSPSNKVTEKGKDVELRCDPISGHTALYWYRQSLGQGLEFLIYFQGNSAPDKSGLPSDRFSAERTGGSVSTLTIQRTQQEDSAVYLCASSPSGPYEQYFGPGTRLTVT.

This chain links TRBV7-2 with TRBJ1-5; 7 bases are shared with TRBD1. The CDR3 runs 16 residues. Germline-derived CDR1 and CDR2 are SGHTA and FQGNSA. V gave up 2 bases and J gave up 2 bases; unmatched junction bases: 6. The CDR3 sequence is CASSLSLGQGNQPQHF. Written as DNA, the CDR3 is TGTGCCAGCAGCTTAAGTTTAGGACAGGGCAATCAGCCCCAGCATTTT.

The gene calls are TRBV15 and TRBJ2-7, with 10 bases identical to TRBD2. Germline loops: CDR1 LNHNV, CDR2 YYDKDF (reference sequence). The ends lost 3 bases at V and 4 bases at J; junction bases unmatched: 15. The CDR3 consists of 18 residues. In DNA, the CDR3 is TGTGCCACCAGCAGGACACATTCAGCGGGAGGGAGTTGGTACGAGCAGTACTTC. Translating gives CATSRTHSAGGSWYEQYF.

The chain carries TRBV2 and TRBJ1-3; the D gene is possibly TRBD1 (5 bases). Germline V gene sequence: CDR1 SNHLY, CDR2 FYNNEI. This CDR3 has 13 amino acids. V was clipped by 4 bases and J by 1 base, with 5 bases between them. This CDR3 reads CASSGQSGNTIYF. As DNA, the CDR3 is TGTGCCAGCAGTGGACAGTCTGGAAACACCATATATTTT.

The chain links TRBV4-1 to TRBJ2-7; TRBD1 matches 11 bases. CDR1 is MGHRA and CDR2 is YSYEKL in the germline V gene. The CDR3 is made up of 14 amino acids. J gave up 5 bases and V 6 bases, and 6 bases lay outside the gene matches. The CDR3 coding sequence is TGCGCCAGCAGTCCTTGGACAGGGGGCGACGAGCAGTACTTC. As protein: CASSPWTGGDEQYF.

This clone was picked up a small number of times. This chain connects TRBV28 to TRBJ1-5; D is ambiguous. The germline V gene encodes CDR1 MDHEN and CDR2 SYDVKM. The CDR3 is made up of 16 amino acids. Trimming shortened V by 4 bases and J by 0 bases, and 13 bases separated the two germline ends. The CDR3 DNA sequence: TGTGCCAGCAGTTCACCGACGGGGTATAGCAATCAGCCCCAGCATTTT. Translating gives CASSSPTGYSNQPQHF.

CDR3 coding DNA: TGTGCCAGCAGCTTGGTGGGCATGAACACTGAAGCTTTCTTT. Protein product: CASSLVGMNTEAFF. The chain employs TRBV5-4 and TRBJ1-1; the D is unclear. This CDR3 contains 14 residues. The germline V gene has CDR1 SGHNT and CDR2 YYREEE (reference sequence). V was clipped by 0 bases and J by 0 bases, with 6 bases between them.

The V gene is TRBV18, the J gene TRBJ1-4; D gene unclear. The CDR3 runs 17 residues. The germline V gene encodes CDR1 KGHSH and CDR2 LQKENI. With 2 bases removed from V and 0 bases from J, the gap between germline ends came to 13 bases. The CDR3 nucleotides are TGTGCCAGCTCACCAACTTGGACTTCAGCAACTAATGAAAAACTGTTTTTT. It specifies CASSPTWTSATNEKLFF.

The genes are TRBV4-1 and TRBJ1-1, with TRBD1 identical over 8 bases. The CDR3 runs 15 residues. Losses at the gene ends were 0 bases for V and 4 bases for J; bases not matched to a gene: 4. CDR1 MGHRA and CDR2 YSYEKL come from the germline V gene. In DNA form, the CDR3 reads TGCGCCAGCAGCCAAGACGGGACAGGTAGCACTGAAGCTTTCTTT. This sequence encodes CASSQDGTGSTEAFF.

Only one count was recorded for this clone. V gene TRBV18 combines with J gene TRBJ2-7; TRBD1 matches at 8 bases. The V and J ends lost 5 bases and 5 bases, in that order; junction bases with no gene match: 8. CDR3 size: 14 residues. Germline CDR1 KGHSH, CDR2 LQKENI. The CDR3 sequence is CASSTRTGLNEQYF. The CDR3 coding sequence is TGTGCCAGCTCAACACGGACAGGGCTCAACGAGCAGTACTTC.

The V gene is TRBV7-9, the J gene TRBJ1-6; TRBD1 agrees at 9 bases. V lost 1 base to trimming and J lost 8 bases; unmatched junction nucleotides: 3. In germline, CDR1 is SEHNR, CDR2 FQNEAQ (reference sequence). The CDR3 spans 15 residues. The CDR3 reads CASSLGTGAHSPLHF. As DNA, the CDR3 is TGTGCCAGCAGCTTAGGGACAGGGGCTCATTCACCCCTCCACTTT.

The chain has TRBV11-2 and TRBJ1-1; no firm D call. CDR3 size: 15 residues. In germline, CDR1 is SGHAT, CDR2 FQNNGV. Trimming pared 2 bases from V and 3 bases from J, leaving 13 bases between. CDR3 loop: CASSLRRTGDTEAFF. The CDR3 DNA reads as TGTGCCAGCAGCTTAAGAAGGACTGGGGACACTGAAGCTTTCTTT.